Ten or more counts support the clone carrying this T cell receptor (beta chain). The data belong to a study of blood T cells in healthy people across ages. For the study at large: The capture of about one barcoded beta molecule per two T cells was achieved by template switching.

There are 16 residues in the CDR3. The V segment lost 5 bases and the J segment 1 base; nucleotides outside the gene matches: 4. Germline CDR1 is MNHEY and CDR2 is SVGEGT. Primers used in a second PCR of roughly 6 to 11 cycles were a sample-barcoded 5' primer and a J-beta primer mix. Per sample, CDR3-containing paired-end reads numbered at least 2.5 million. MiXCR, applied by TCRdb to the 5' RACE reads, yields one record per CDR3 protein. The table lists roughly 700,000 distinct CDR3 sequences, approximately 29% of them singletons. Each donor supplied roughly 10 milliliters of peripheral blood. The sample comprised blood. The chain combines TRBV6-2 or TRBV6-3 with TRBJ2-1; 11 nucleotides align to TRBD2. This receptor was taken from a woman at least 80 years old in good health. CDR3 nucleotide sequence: TGTGCCAGCAGTCCTAGCGGGGGGCCTTCCTACAATGAGCAGTTCTTC. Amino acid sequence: CASSPSGGPSYNEQFF.